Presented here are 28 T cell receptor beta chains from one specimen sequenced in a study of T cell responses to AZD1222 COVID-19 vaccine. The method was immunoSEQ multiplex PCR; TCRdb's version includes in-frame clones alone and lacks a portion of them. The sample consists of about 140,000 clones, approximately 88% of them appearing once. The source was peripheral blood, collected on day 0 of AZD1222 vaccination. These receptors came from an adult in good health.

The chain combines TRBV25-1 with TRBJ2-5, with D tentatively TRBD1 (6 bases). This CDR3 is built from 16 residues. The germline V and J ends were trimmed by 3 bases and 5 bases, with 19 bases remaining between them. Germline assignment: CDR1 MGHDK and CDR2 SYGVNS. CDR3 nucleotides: TGTGCCAGCAGTGATTGGGACAAGGGTTTAAGGGAGACCCAGTACTTC. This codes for CASSDWDKGLRETQYF.

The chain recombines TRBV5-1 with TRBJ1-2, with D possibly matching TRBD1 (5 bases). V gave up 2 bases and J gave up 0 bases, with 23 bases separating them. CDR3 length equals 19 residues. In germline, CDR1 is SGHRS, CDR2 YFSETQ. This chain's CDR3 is CASSFSKSRDGFPNYGYTF. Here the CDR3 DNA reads TGCGCCAGCAGCTTCTCAAAGTCCCGGGACGGTTTCCCTAACTATGGCTACACCTTC.

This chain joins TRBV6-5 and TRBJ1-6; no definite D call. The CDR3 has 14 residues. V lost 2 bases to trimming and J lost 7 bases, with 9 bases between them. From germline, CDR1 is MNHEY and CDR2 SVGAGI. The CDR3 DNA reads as TGTGCCAGCAGTTACGTTTCGTCGAATTCACCCCTCCACTTT. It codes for CASSYVSSNSPLHF.

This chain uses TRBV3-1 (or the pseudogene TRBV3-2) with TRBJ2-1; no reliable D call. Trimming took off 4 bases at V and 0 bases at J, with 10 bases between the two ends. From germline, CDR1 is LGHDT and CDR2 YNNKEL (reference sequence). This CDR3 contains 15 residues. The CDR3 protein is CASSPDWSSYNEQFF. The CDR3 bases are TGTGCCAGCAGCCCCGACTGGAGCTCCTACAATGAGCAGTTCTTC.

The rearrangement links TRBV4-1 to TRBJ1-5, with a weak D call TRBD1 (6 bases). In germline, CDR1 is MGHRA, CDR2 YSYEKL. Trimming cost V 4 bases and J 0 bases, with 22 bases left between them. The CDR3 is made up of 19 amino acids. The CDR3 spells CASSPRTVHNRYSNQPQHF. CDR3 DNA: TGCGCCAGCAGCCCACGGACAGTCCATAACCGATATAGCAATCAGCCCCAGCATTTT.

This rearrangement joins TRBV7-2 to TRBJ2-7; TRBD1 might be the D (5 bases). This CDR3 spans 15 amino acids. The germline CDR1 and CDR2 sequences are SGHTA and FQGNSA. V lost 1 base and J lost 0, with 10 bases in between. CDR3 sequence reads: CASSLGFDSSYEQYF. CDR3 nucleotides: TGTGCCAGCAGCTTAGGGTTCGACAGCTCCTACGAGCAGTACTTC. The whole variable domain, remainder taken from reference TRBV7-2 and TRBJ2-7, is GAGVSQSPSNKVTEKGKDVELRCDPISGHTALYWYRQSLGQGLEFLIYFQGNSAPDKSGLPSDRFSAERTGGSVSTLTIQRTQQEDSAVYLCASSLGFDSSYEQYFGPGTRLTVT.

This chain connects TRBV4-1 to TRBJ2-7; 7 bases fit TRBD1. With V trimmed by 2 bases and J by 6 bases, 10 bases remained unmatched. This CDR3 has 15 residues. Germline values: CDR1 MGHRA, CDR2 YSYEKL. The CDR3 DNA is TGCGCCAGCAGCCAATCCCGACAGGGCCCCTCCGAGCAGTACTTC. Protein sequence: CASSQSRQGPSEQYF.

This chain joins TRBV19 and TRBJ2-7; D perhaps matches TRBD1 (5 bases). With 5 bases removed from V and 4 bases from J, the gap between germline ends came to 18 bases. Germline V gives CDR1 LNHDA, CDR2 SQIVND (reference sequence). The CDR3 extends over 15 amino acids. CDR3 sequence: CASSSGHGGQYEQYF. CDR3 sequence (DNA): TGTGCCAGTAGTTCCGGACATGGTGGGCAATACGAGCAGTACTTC.

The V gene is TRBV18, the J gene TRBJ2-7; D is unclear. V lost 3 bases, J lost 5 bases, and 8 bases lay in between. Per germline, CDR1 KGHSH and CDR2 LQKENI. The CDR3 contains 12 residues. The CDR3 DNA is TGTGCCAGCTCACCGACTGCCGACGAGCAGTACTTC. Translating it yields CASSPTADEQYF.

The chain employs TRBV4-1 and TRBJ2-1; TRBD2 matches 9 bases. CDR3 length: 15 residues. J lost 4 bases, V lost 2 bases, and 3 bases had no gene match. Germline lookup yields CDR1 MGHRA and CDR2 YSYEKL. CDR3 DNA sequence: TGCGCCAGCAGCCAAATACTAGCGGGTTACAATGAGCAGTTCTTC. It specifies CASSQILAGYNEQFF.

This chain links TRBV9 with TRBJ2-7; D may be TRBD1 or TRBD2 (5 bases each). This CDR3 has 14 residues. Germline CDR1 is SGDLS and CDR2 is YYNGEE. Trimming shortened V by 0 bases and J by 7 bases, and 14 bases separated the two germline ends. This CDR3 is CASSVVGTTPEQYF. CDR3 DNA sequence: TGTGCCAGCAGCGTAGTGGGGACGACCCCGGAGCAGTACTTC.

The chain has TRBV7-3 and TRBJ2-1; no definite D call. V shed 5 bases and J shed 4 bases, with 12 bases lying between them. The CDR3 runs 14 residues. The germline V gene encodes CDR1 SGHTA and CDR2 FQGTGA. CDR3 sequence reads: CASSRASGYNEQFF. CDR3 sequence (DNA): TGTGCCAGCAGCCGTGCCTCTGGGTACAATGAGCAGTTCTTC.

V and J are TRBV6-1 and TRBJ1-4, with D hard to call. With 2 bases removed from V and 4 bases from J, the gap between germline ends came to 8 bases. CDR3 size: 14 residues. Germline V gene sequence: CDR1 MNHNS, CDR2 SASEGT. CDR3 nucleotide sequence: TGTGCCAGCAGTGAATCTCGCGGTAATGAAAAACTGTTTTTT. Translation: CASSESRGNEKLFF.

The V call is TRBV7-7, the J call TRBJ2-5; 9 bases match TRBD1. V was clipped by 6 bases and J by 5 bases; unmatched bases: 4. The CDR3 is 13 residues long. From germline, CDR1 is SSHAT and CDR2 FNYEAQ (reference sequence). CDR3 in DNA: TGTGCCAGCAGTTCGGACAGGGGTGAGACCCAGTACTTC. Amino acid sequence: CASSSDRGETQYF.

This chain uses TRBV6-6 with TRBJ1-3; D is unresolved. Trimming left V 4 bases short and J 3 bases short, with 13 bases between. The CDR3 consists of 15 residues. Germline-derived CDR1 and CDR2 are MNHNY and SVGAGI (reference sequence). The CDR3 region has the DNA TGTGCCAGCAGTTCGCGGACTGTTGATGGAAACACCATATATTTT. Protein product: CASSSRTVDGNTIYF.

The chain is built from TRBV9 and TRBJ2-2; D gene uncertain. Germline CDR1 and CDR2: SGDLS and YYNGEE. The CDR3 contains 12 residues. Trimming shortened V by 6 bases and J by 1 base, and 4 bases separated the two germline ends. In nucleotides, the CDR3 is TGTGCCAGCACAATGAACACCGGGGAGCTGTTTTTT. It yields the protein CASTMNTGELFF.

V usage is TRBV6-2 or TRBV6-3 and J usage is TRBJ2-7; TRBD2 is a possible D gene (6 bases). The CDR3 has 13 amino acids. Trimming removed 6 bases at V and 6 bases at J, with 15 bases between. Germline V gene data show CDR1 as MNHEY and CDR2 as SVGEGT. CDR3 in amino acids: CASSAGTFSEQYF. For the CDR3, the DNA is TGTGCCAGCAGCGCCGGGACTTTCTCCGAGCAGTACTTC.

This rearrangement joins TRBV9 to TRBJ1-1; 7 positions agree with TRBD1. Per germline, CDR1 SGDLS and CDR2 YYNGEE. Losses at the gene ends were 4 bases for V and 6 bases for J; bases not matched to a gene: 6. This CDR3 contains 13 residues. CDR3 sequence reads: CASSRQGGSEAFF. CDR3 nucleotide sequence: TGTGCCAGCAGCAGACAGGGTGGTTCTGAAGCTTTCTTT.

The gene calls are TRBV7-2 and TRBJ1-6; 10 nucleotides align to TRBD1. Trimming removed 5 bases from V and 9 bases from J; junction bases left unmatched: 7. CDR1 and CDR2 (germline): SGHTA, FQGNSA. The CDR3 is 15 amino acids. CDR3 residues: CASSPGTGAGSPLHF. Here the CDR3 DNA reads TGTGCCAGCAGCCCTGGGACAGGGGCTGGTTCACCCCTCCACTTT.

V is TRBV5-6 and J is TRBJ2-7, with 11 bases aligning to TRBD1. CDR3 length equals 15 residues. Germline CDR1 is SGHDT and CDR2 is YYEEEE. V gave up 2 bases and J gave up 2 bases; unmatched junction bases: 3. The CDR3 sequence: CASSLRTGGPYEQYF. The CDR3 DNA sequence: TGTGCCAGCAGCTTAAGGACAGGGGGCCCCTACGAGCAGTACTTC.

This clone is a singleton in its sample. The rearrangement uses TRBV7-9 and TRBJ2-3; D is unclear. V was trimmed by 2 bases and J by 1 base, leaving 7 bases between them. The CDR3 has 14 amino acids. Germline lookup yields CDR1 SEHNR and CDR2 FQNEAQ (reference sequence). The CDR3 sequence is CASSLIGGTDTQYF. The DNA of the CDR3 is TGTGCCAGCAGCTTAATTGGGGGCACAGATACGCAGTATTTT.

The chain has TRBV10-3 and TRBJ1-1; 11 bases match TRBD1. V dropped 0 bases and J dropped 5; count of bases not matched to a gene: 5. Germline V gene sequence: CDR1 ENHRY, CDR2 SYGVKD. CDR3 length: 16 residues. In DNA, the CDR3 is TGTGCCATCAGTGAGTCTTGGGGGACAGGGGGAACTGAAGCTTTCTTT. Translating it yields CAISESWGTGGTEAFF.

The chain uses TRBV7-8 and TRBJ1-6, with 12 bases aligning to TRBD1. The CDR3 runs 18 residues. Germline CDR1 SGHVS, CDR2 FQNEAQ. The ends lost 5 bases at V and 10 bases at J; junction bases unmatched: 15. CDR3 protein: CASSPGRGQGAQRSPLHF. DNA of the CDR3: TGTGCCAGCAGCCCAGGGCGGGGACAGGGGGCGCAGAGGTCACCCCTCCACTTT.

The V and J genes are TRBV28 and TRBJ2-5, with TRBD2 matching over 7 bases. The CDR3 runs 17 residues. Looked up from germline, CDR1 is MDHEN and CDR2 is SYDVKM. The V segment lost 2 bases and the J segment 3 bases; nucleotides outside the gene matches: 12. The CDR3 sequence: CASSLEYFGGGKETQYF. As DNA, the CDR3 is TGTGCCAGCAGTTTAGAGTATTTTGGGGGGGGGAAAGAGACCCAGTACTTC.

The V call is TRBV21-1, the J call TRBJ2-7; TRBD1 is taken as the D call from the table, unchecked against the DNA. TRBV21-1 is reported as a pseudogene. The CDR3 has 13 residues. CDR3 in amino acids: CASNGGNPYEQYF. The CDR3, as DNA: TGTGCCAGCAATGGGGGCAACCCCTACGAGCAGTACTTC.

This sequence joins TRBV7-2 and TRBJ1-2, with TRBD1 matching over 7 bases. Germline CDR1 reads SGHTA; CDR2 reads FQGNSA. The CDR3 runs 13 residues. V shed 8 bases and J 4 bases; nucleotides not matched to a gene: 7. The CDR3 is CASGSYRGYGYTF. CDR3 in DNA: TGTGCCAGCGGATCATACAGGGGCTATGGCTACACCTTC.

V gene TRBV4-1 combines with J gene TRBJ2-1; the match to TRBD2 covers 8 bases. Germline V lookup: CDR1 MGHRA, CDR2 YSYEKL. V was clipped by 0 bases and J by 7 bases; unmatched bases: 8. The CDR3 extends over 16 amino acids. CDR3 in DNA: TGCGCCAGCAGCCAAGATCTAACCGGGACTAGAAATGAGCAGTTCTTC. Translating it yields CASSQDLTGTRNEQFF.

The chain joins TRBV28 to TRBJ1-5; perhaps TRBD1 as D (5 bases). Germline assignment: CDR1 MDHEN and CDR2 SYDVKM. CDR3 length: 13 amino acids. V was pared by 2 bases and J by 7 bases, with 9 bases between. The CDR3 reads CASSLIRGQPQHF. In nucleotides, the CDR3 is TGTGCCAGCAGTTTAATCCGGGGCCAGCCCCAGCATTTT.